This TCR beta chain appears in the sequencing data of a study of blood T cells in healthy people across ages. A word on this clonotype: As yet, its antigen is unknown.

Individuals who donated were healthy Caucasians from Russia aged roughly 6 to 100. Total RNA, at least 6 micrograms per sample, came from PBMCs. Study-level results: Naive and antigen-experienced cells could not be conclusively compared, given unsorted PBMCs.

This CDR3 comprises 14 residues. Trimming removed 8 bases from V and 5 bases from J; junction bases left unmatched: 8. CDR1 and CDR2 (germline): SEHNR, FQNEAQ (reference sequence). The authors ran a second PCR of 7 to 11 cycles using a sample-barcoded 5' primer and a J-beta primer mix. Each of the cDNA molecules was tagged by a template-switch adaptor with 12 random nucleotides. One entry per CDR3 protein, called by TCRdb with MiXCR from the 5' RACE reads. The profile covers 1.2 million to 1.5 million distinct CDR3 sequences, with around 59% appearing a single time and over 5% taken by the ten largest.

Sequencing input: blood. This rearrangement joins TRBV7-9 to TRBJ2-1, with TRBD2 matching 8 bases. This sequence was found in a man aged 18 to 35 in good health. The CDR3 reads CASFGGGPDNEQFF. In nucleotides, the CDR3 is TGTGCCAGCTTTGGCGGGGGGCCAGACAATGAGCAGTTCTTC.